What follows are 10 T cell receptor beta chains derived from one specimen sequenced in a study of cytotoxic CD8 clonotypes in ibrutinib-treated CLL. Sequencing was performed with immunoSEQ multiplex PCR; in TCRdb, only in-frame clones are kept and a portion is missing. This table holds about 200,000 clones, about two thirds found once. Sequences were derived from PBMCs, sampled after 24 months of ibrutinib treatment. Receptors originate from a human donor with chronic lymphocytic leukemia.

The chain couples TRBV7-3 to TRBJ2-2, with 7 bases that match TRBD1. The CDR3 sequence is 16 residues long. The V gene end was trimmed by 5 bases and the J gene end by 3 bases; junction bases not matched to a gene: 9. In germline, CDR1 is SGHTA, CDR2 FQGTGA. CDR3 loop: CASSRSPGTDTGELFF. In DNA form, the CDR3 reads TGTGCCAGCAGCCGGTCCCCGGGGACAGACACCGGGGAGCTGTTTTTT. The whole variable domain, remainder taken from reference TRBV7-3 and TRBJ2-2, is GAGVSQTPSNKVTEKGKYVELRCDPISGHTALYWYRQSLGQGPEFLIYFQGTGAADDSGLPNDRFFAVRPEGSVSTLKIQRTERGDSAVYLCASSRSPGTDTGELFFGEGSRLTVL.

This chain links TRBV4-2 with TRBJ2-1; D is unclear. This CDR3 has 11 amino acids. Per the germline V gene, CDR1 is LGHNA and CDR2 is YNFKEQ. V was shortened by 0 bases and J by 6 bases, with 0 bases between the two germline ends. The CDR3 is CASSQDNEQFF. The CDR3 DNA follows: TGTGCCAGCAGCCAAGACAATGAGCAGTTCTTC.

This chain uses TRBV18 with TRBJ1-1; 9 positions match TRBD1. The CDR3 has 13 residues. The V and J ends lost 3 bases and 10 bases, in that order; junction bases with no gene match: 6. In germline, CDR1 is KGHSH, CDR2 LQKENI. CDR3 amino acids: CASSPGQGNGAFF. The CDR3 nucleotides are TGTGCCAGCTCACCGGGACAGGGAAACGGAGCTTTCTTT.

This chain uses TRBV4-3 with TRBJ1-2; no definite D call. Germline V CDR1 and CDR2: LGHNA, YSLEER. V lost 0 bases and J lost 1, with 0 bases in between. This CDR3 spans 12 amino acids. CDR3 bases: TGCGCCAGCAGCCAAGATAACTATGGCTACACCTTC. Translating it yields CASSQDNYGYTF.

The chain carries TRBV6-5 and TRBJ2-5; D possibly corresponds to TRBD1 (5 bases). From germline, CDR1 is MNHEY and CDR2 SVGAGI. The CDR3 contains 13 residues. Trimming shortened V by 6 bases and J by 7 bases, and 15 bases separated the two germline ends. The CDR3 nucleotides are TGTGCCAGCAGCCCCCTGGGGCGTAGGACCCAGTACTTC. Translated: CASSPLGRRTQYF.

The chain has TRBV5-1 and TRBJ1-1, with 7 bases lining up with TRBD1. The ends lost 6 bases at V and 3 bases at J; junction bases unmatched: 11. Germline CDR1 SGHRS, CDR2 YFSETQ. This CDR3 spans 15 amino acids. The CDR3 here is CASTDGRGFYTEAFF. CDR3 in DNA: TGCGCCAGCACCGATGGCAGGGGGTTTTACACTGAAGCTTTCTTT.

V and J are TRBV6-6 and TRBJ2-1; possible D gene TRBD1, 6 bases. V gave up 8 bases and J gave up 4 bases, with 15 bases separating them. Germline lookup yields CDR1 MNHNY and CDR2 SVGAGI (reference sequence). The CDR3 consists of 14 residues. CDR3 nucleotides: TGTGCCAGCCTACCGGGACACATGTACAATGAGCAGTTCTTC. It specifies CASLPGHMYNEQFF.

This clone occurred a few times. The V call is TRBV6-1, the J call TRBJ1-5; no definite D call. The CDR3 is made up of 11 amino acids. V lost 1 base, J lost 9 bases, and 4 bases lay in between. CDR1 is MNHNS and CDR2 is SASEGT in the germline V gene. The CDR3 DNA sequence: TGTGCCAGCAGTGAAGGAAGGCCCCAGCATTTT. This encodes CASSEGRPQHF.

The V and J genes are TRBV4-2 and TRBJ1-2; D uncertain. Germline values: CDR1 LGHNA, CDR2 YNFKEQ. V lost 1 base and J 3 bases, leaving 6 bases between the germline ends. The CDR3 totals 13 residues. The CDR3: CASSQVGDYGYTF. DNA of the CDR3: TGTGCCAGCAGCCAAGTGGGAGACTATGGCTACACCTTC.

The J gene is TRBJ1-2, the V gene TRBV5-1; no reliable D call. Between the trimmed V and J ends, which lost 3 bases and 0 bases, there was a span of 12 bases. This CDR3 has 15 residues. The V gene's germline CDR1 is SGHRS and CDR2 YFSETQ. CDR3 protein: CASSSLDGANYGYTF. The CDR3 DNA reads TGCGCCAGCAGCTCTTTGGACGGCGCTAACTATGGCTACACCTTC.